Listed below are T cell receptor beta chains from one sample, sequenced in a study of T cells in Graves' hyperthyroidism and ophthalmopathy. MiXCR, applied by TCRdb to the multiplex PCR reads, yields one record per CDR3 protein. The sample contains about 380,000 distinct CDR3 sequences, less than 20% of which appear only once. The sequenced sample was blood. These receptors all come from a man between 18 and 35 years old with Graves' ophthalmopathy. Both conserved end residues are part of each CDR3. D genes are given only for firm matches. The listing skips clone size in some rows; elsewhere it reads once, few, many or a size class.

>17|TRBV6-2/TRBV6-3|TRBJ1-5|NA|many
TGTGCCAGCAGTTACTCCCGACTTGTCCGTAGCAATCAGCCCCAGCATTTT
CASSYSRLVRSNQPQHF
>15|TRBV3-1|TRBJ1-5|NA|few
TGTGCCAGCAGCCACGGGTTAAGCAATCGGCAGCCCCAGCATTTT
CASSHGLSNRQPQHF
>12|TRBV10-3|TRBJ1-1|NA|few
TGTGCCAGTAGTTCACGGGTCGAAGCTGCTTTCTTT
CASSSRVEAAFF
>14|TRBV15|TRBJ1-6|TRBD1|many
TGTGCCACCAGCAAGACAGGGACGTATTCACCCCTCCACTTT
CATSKTGTYSPLHF
>14|TRBV10-3|TRBJ2-2|TRBD1|NA
TGTGCCATCAGGAGCGACAGGGGCGGCGGGGAGCTGTTTTTT
CAIRSDRGGGELFF
>13|TRBV5-5|TRBJ1-1|NA|many
TGTGCCAGCAGCTTGGAAGGGAGGACTGAAGCTTTCTTT
CASSLEGRTEAFF
>15|TRBV5-1|TRBJ2-1|TRBD1|many
TGCGCCAGCAGCTCTGACAGGGTGGTATTTAATGAGCAGTTCTTC
CASSSDRVVFNEQFF
>14|TRBV20-1|TRBJ1-1|NA|many
TGCAGTGCCCAACTAGGACACGGAAACACTGAAGCTTTCTTT
CSAQLGHGNTEAFF
>14|TRBV5-6|TRBJ2-7|TRBD1|many
TGTGCCAGCCTATCGGGACAGGGCTGGAACGAGCAGTACTTC
CASLSGQGWNEQYF
>12|TRBV10-3|TRBJ2-1|NA|many
TGTGCCATCAGCGGGGGTGGCAATGAGCAGTTCTTC
CAISGGGNEQFF
>15|TRBV14|TRBJ2-1|TRBD1|few
TGTGCCAGCAGCCAAGGGACAGGGGGATGGAATGAGCAGTTCTTC
CASSQGTGGWNEQFF